This T cell receptor beta chain derives from a study of CD8 T cells in Susac syndrome. Study results and limitations: The study recognized that the number of individuals in its TCR sequencing and HLA analysis was relatively small.

Reverse transcription used roughly 0.5 to 1 ug RNA and random hexamers. Across 54 Vbeta and 13 Jbeta, TCR beta CDR3 was amplified with immunoSEQ multiplex PCR. One entry per CDR3 protein results from TCRdb running MiXCR on the immunoSEQ multiplex PCR reads. Of approximately 300,000 distinct CDR3 sequences in the sample, approximately 85% are singletons; the top ten hold 0.21%. Concerning this clonotype: Antigen specificity is unknown.

The multiple sclerosis controls, all treatment-naive patients, had relapsing-remitting disease that was stable or active. The receptor was derived from a human donor with multiple sclerosis. Sequenced material: CD8+ T cells from PBMCs.

CDR3 protein: CASSLDGGDYGYTF. DNA of the CDR3: TGTGCCAGCAGCTTAGATGGGGGCGACTATGGCTACACCTTC. This chain uses TRBV7-9 with TRBJ1-2, with D perhaps TRBD1 (6 bases). The ends were cut back, 1 base at V and 3 bases at J, with 9 bases in the middle. Germline loops: CDR1 SEHNR, CDR2 FQNEAQ (reference sequence). This CDR3 contains 14 residues.